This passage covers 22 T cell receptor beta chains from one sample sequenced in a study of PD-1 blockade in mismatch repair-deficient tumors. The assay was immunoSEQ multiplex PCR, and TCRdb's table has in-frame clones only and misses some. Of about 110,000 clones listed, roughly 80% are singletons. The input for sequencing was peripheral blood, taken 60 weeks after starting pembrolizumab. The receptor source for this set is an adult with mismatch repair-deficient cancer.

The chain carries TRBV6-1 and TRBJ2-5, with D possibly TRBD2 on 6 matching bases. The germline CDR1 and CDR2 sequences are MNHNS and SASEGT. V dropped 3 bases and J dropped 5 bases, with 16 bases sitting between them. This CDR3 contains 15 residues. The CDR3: CASSEGLKQTETQYF. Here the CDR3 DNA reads TGTGCCAGCAGTGAGGGACTTAAGCAGACGGAGACCCAGTACTTC.

As DNA, the CDR3 is TGTGCCTGGAGTGTAGGCGGGAGCTCCTACGAGCAGTACTTC. Translation gives CAWSVGGSSYEQYF. This chain joins TRBV30 and TRBJ2-7, with 7 bases identical to TRBD2. V lost 0 bases to trimming and J lost 0 bases; unmatched junction nucleotides: 2. This CDR3 spans 14 amino acids. Germline assignment: CDR1 GTSNPN and CDR2 SVGIG (reference sequence).

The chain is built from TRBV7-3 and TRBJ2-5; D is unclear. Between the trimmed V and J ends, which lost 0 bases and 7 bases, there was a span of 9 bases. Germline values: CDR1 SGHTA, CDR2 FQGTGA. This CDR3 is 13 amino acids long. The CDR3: CASSLTSLGTQYF. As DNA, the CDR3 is TGTGCCAGCAGCTTAACTAGCTTGGGGACCCAGTACTTC.

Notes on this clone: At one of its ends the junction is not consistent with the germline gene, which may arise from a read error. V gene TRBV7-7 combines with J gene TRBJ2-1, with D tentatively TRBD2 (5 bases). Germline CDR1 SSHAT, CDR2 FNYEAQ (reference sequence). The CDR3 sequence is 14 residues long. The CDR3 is CASSASGSYNEQFF. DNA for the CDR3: TGTGCTAGCAGCGCCAGCGGCTCCTACAATGAGCAGTTCTTC.

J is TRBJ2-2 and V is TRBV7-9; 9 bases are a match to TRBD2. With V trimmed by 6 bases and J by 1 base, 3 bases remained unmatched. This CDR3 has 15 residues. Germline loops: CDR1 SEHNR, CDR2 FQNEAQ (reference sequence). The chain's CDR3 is CASRSTSGNTGELFF. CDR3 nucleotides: TGTGCCAGCAGGTCGACTAGCGGGAACACCGGGGAGCTGTTTTTT.

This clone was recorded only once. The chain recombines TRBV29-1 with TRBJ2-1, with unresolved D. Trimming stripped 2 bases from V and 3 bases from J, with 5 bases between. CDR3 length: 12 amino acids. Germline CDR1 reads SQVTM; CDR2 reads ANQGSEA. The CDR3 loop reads CSVEPGYNEQFF. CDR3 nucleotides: TGCAGCGTTGAACCGGGCTACAATGAGCAGTTCTTC.

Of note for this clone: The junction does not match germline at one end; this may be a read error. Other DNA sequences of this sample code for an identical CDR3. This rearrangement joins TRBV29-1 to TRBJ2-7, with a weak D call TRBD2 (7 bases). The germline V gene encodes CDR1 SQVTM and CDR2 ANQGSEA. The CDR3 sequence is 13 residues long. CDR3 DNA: TGCAGCGTTGTTTGGGGGGGCTCCCACGAGCAGTACTTC. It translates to CSVVWGGSHEQYF.

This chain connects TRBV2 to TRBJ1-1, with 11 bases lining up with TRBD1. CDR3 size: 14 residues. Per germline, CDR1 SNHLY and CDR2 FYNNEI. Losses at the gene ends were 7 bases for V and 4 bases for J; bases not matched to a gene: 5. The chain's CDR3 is CASTGQGAGTEAFF. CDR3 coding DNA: TGTGCCAGCACAGGACAGGGGGCGGGCACTGAAGCTTTCTTT.

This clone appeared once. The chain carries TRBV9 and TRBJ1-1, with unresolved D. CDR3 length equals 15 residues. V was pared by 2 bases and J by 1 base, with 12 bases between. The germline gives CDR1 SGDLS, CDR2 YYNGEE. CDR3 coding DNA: TGTGCCAGCAGCGTCGAGTGGGGTTCGAACACTGAAGCTTTCTTT. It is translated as CASSVEWGSNTEAFF.

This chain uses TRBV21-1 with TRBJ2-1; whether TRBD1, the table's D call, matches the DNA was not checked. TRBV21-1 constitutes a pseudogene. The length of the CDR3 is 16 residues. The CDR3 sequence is CASRTGHRDRYNEQFF. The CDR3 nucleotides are TGTGCCAGCAGAACGGGACATCGGGACCGCTACAATGAGCAGTTCTTC.

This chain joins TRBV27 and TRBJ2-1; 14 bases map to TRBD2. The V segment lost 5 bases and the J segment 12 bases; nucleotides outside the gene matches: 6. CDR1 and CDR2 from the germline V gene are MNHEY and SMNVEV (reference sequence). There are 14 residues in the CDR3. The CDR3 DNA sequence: TGTGCCAGCAGTGTCGGGACTAGCGGGAGCTGGCAGTTCTTC. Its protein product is CASSVGTSGSWQFF.

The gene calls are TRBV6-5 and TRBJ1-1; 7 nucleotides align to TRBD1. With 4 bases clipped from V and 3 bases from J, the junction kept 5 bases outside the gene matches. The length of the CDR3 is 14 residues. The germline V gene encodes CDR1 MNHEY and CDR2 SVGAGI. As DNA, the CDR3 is TGTGCCAGCAGTTTTCCGGGACAGCACACTGAAGCTTTCTTT. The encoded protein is CASSFPGQHTEAFF.

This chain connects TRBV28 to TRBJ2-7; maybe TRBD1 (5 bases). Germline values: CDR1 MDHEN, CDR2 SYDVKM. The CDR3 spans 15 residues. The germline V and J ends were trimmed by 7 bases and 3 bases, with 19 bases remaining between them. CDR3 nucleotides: TGTGCCAGCAATCCCTTAGGGGAAGTTAACTACGAGCAGTACTTC. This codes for CASNPLGEVNYEQYF.

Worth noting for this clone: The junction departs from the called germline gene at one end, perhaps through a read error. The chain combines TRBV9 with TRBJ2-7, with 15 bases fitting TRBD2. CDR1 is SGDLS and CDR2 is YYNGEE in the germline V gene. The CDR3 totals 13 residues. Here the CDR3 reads CASSAGLAGGAHF. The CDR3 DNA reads TGTGCCAGCAGCGCGGGACTAGCGGGAGGAGCGCACTTC.

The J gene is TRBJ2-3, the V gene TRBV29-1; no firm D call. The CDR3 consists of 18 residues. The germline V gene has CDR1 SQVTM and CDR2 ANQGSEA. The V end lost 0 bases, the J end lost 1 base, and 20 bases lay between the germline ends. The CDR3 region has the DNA TGCAGCGTTGAAGATCCTCCTACGTGGCCTCTAGGCACAGATACGCAGTATTTT. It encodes CSVEDPPTWPLGTDTQYF.

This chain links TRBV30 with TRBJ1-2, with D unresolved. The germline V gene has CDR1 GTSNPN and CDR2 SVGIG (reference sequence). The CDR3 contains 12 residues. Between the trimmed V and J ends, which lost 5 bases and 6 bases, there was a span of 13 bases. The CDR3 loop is CAWSVGRDGYTF. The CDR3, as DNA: TGTGCCTGGTCCGTCGGACGAGATGGCTACACCTTC. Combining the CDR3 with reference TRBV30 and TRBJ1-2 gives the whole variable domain SQTIHQWPATLVQPVGSPLSLECTVEGTSNPNLYWYRQAAGRGLQLLFYSVGIGQISSEVPQNLSASRPQDRQFILSSKKLLLSDSGFYLCAWSVGRDGYTFGSGTRLTVV.

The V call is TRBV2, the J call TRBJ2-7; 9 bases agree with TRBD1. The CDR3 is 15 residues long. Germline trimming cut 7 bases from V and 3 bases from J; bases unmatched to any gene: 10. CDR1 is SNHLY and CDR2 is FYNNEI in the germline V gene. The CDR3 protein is CASKREETGGYEQYF. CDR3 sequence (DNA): TGTGCCAGCAAGAGGGAGGAGACAGGGGGCTACGAGCAGTACTTC.

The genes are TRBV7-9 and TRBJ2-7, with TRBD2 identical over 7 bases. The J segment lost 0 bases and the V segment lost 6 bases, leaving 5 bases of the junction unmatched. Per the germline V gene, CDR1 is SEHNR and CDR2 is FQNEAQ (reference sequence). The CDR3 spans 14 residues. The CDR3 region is CASSSSGSSYEQYF. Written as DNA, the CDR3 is TGTGCCAGCAGTTCTAGCGGTAGCTCCTACGAGCAGTACTTC.

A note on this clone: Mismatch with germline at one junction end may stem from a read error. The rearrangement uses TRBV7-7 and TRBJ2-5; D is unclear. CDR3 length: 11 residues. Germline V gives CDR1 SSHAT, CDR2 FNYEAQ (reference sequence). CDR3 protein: CASSLQETQYF. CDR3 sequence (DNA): TGTGCTAGCAGTTTACAAGAGACCCAGTACTTC.

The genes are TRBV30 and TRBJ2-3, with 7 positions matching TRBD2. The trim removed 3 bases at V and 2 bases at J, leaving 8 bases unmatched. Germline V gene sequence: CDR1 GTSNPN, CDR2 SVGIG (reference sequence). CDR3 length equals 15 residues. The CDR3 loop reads CAWSSTSDHTDTQYF. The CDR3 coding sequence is TGTGCCTGGAGCAGTACTAGCGATCACACAGATACGCAGTATTTT. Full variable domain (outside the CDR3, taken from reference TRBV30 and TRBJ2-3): SQTIHQWPATLVQPVGSPLSLECTVEGTSNPNLYWYRQAAGRGLQLLFYSVGIGQISSEVPQNLSASRPQDRQFILSSKKLLLSDSGFYLCAWSSTSDHTDTQYFGPGTRLTVL.

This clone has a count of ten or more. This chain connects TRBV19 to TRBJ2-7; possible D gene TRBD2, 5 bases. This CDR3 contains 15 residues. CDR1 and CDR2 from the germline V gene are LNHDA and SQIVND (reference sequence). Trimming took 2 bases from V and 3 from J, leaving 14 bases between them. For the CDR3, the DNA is TGTGCCAGTAGTATATCGGCGGGTCAAGGCTACGAGCAGTACTTC. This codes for CASSISAGQGYEQYF.

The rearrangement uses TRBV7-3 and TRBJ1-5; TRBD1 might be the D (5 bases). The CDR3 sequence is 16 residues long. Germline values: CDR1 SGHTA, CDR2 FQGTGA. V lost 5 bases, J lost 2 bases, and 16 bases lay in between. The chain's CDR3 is CASSLGEGQGNQPQHF. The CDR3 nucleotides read TGTGCCAGCAGCCTAGGGGAGGGGCAGGGCAATCAGCCCCAGCATTTT.